The T cell receptor beta chain described here comes from a study of glioma-infiltrating T cells. Notes on the study in general: Signature shared blood CDR3 motifs were enriched in low-divergence and depleted in high-divergence patients. Tissue-blood divergence was below expectation in non-neoplastic patients, above in gliomas.

This CDR3 has 18 amino acids. V lost 4 bases and J 2 bases, leaving 21 bases between the germline ends. Germline V gives CDR1 SGHVS, CDR2 FQNEAQ. A word on this clonotype: Its antigen is undetermined. The missing conserved phenylalanine or tryptophan at the end of this CDR3 makes a read error likely.

TCR alpha and beta CDR3 regions were amplified from RNA using iRepertoire nested multiplex PCR. Tissue mRNA or PBMC total RNA, 100-400 ng, went into one-step reverse transcription and amplification. Each CDR3 protein is one row after TCRdb ran MiXCR on the multiplex PCR reads. This table has roughly 350,000 distinct CDR3 sequences, around 38% appearing once. The receptor's source is a human donor with low-grade glioma or glioblastoma, undergoing nonglioma brain surgery, or in good health (not recorded which). This chain joins TRBV7-8 and TRBJ1-5; TRBD1 is a possible D gene (5 bases). The specimen was glioma tissue, nonneoplastic brain tissue, or PBMCs (not recorded which). The CDR3, as DNA: TGTGCCAGCAGCTCCATACTTAGCGGGACCTCACGCAATCAGCCCCAGCATCTT. This translates into CASSSILSGTSRNQPQHL.